These 16 T cell receptor beta chains share one sample of origin, sequenced in a study of blood T cells in healthy people across ages. The second PCR ran about 6 to 12 cycles with a sample-barcoded 5' primer and J-beta primers. TCRdb passed the 5' RACE reads through MiXCR, listing each CDR3 protein once. The sample includes 1,100,000 or so distinct CDR3 sequences, 45% of them seen just once. The sequencing sample was made of blood. The receptors were gathered from a woman between 55 and 75 years old in good health.

Details on this clonotype: A read error may produce the germline difference seen at one junction end. The V gene is TRBV7-2, the J gene TRBJ2-1, with D tentatively TRBD1 or TRBD2 (5 bases each). The J call may be wrong; the DNA end is better matched by TRBJ2-7. Germline V CDR1 and CDR2: SGHTA, FQGNSA. The CDR3 spans 15 residues. Here the CDR3 DNA reads TGTGCCGGCAGCCCGTGGGGGACGCTGGCCGACGAGCAGTACTTC. Protein product: CAGSPWGTLADEQYF.

The J gene is TRBJ1-1, the V gene TRBV2; D uncertain. CDR3 size: 13 residues. Germline CDR1 is SNHLY and CDR2 is FYNNEI. V lost 5 bases to trimming and J lost 1 base, with 8 bases between them. The CDR3 spells CASSMAGNTEAFF. The CDR3, as DNA: TGTGCCAGCAGTATGGCCGGGAACACTGAAGCTTTCTTT. The full variable domain, rest sourced from reference TRBV2 and TRBJ1-1, is EPEVTQTPSHQVTQMGQEVILRCVPISNHLYFYWYRQILGQKVEFLVSFYNNEISEKSEIFDDQFSVERPDGSNFTLKIRSTKLEDSAMYFCASSMAGNTEAFFGQGTRLTVV.

The V and J genes are TRBV27 and TRBJ2-7; 8 bases match TRBD2. Germline CDR1 MNHEY, CDR2 SMNVEV (reference sequence). The CDR3 consists of 14 residues. V dropped 3 bases and J dropped 4; count of bases not matched to a gene: 5. The CDR3 coding sequence is TGTGCCAGCAGTTTTGGTGGACTAGCTTACGAGCAGTACTTC. It encodes CASSFGGLAYEQYF.

The genes are TRBV11-1 and TRBJ2-7, with D hard to call. The DNA end lines up better with TRBJ2-5; the J call may be wrong. There are 14 residues in the CDR3. CDR1 SGHAT and CDR2 FQDESV come from the germline V gene (reference sequence). Here the CDR3 DNA reads TGTGCCAGCAGCCGACCACCGGCACGGGAGACCCAGTACTTC. As protein: CASSRPPARETQYF.

This clonotype was seen more than once but under ten times. The V call is TRBV15, the J call TRBJ2-3; 12 nucleotides align to TRBD2. Germline CDR1 LNHNV, CDR2 YYDKDF (reference sequence). The J segment lost 5 bases and the V segment lost 3 bases, leaving 9 bases of the junction unmatched. This CDR3 is built from 17 residues. CDR3 sequence reads: CATSRTRLAGAGDTQYF. CDR3 sequence (DNA): TGTGCCACCAGCAGGACGAGACTAGCGGGAGCGGGAGATACGCAGTATTTT.

The gene calls are TRBV3-1 and TRBJ2-7; 7 bases match TRBD1. CDR1 and CDR2 from the germline V gene are LGHDT and YNNKEL (reference sequence). The CDR3 extends over 15 amino acids. V shed 5 bases and J 0 bases; nucleotides not matched to a gene: 7. CDR3 nucleotides: TGTGCCAGCAGCTACCTAGGGACAGCCTCCTACGAGCAGTACTTC. This sequence encodes CASSYLGTASYEQYF.

This clonotype showed up just a few times. V gene TRBV6-1 combines with J gene TRBJ2-7; D not resolved. The CDR3 is 13 residues long. Germline CDR1 MNHNS, CDR2 SASEGT. With 2 bases removed from V and 4 bases from J, the gap between germline ends came to 9 bases. The CDR3 nucleotides read TGTGCCAGCAGTGAACTACCTAATTACGAGCAGTACTTC. This gives the protein CASSELPNYEQYF.

In its sample, this clonotype was seen a few times. V gene TRBV20-1 combines with J gene TRBJ2-4; 7 bases match TRBD2. V trimming: 5 bases; J trimming: 1 base; junction bases outside the gene matches: 5. The length of the CDR3 is 14 residues. Germline lookup yields CDR1 DFQATT and CDR2 SNEGSKA (reference sequence). In DNA, the CDR3 is TGCAGTGCTGGCCCCGGGGGGGCCAAAAACATTCAGTACTTC. It specifies CSAGPGGAKNIQYF.

The V call is TRBV20-1, the J call TRBJ2-7; D is ambiguous. The germline CDR1 and CDR2 sequences are DFQATT and SNEGSKA (reference sequence). V lost 2 bases to trimming and J lost 0 bases, with 8 bases between them. The length of the CDR3 is 13 residues. This CDR3 is CSARKPSSYEQYF. The CDR3 DNA follows: TGCAGTGCTAGAAAGCCGAGCTCCTACGAGCAGTACTTC.

The chain links TRBV20-1 to TRBJ2-1; 7 bases map to TRBD2. The CDR3 totals 15 residues. CDR1 is DFQATT, CDR2 SNEGSKA, per germline (reference sequence). J lost 3 bases, V lost 0 bases, and 5 bases had no gene match. CDR3 DNA: TGCAGTGCTAGAGATCGGGCTAGCGGCTACAATGAGCAGTTCTTC. Amino acid sequence: CSARDRASGYNEQFF.

The chain couples TRBV20-1 to TRBJ1-1; 7 nucleotides match TRBD1. V lost 1 base and J lost 1; bases outside the gene matches: 3. The CDR3 contains 14 residues. CDR1 and CDR2 from the germline V gene are DFQATT and SNEGSKA (reference sequence). The CDR3 nucleotides are TGCAGTGCTAGAGCAGGGGGTACGAACACTGAAGCTTTCTTT. Amino acids: CSARAGGTNTEAFF.

As DNA, the CDR3 is TGCGCCAGCAGCTATCGGACTAGCGCAAGCTCCTACAATGAGCAGTTCTTC. This encodes CASSYRTSASSYNEQFF. The chain links TRBV5-1 to TRBJ2-1, with 9 bases identical to TRBD2. V was clipped by 3 bases and J by 0 bases; unmatched bases: 7. CDR1 SGHRS and CDR2 YFSETQ come from the germline V gene. This CDR3 has 17 amino acids.

For the CDR3, the DNA is TGTGCCAGCACCCAGGGCAGGGTCGGATATAATTCACCCCTCCACTTT. It is translated as CASTQGRVGYNSPLHF. J is TRBJ1-6 and V is TRBV25-1; TRBD1 might be the D (5 bases). There are 16 residues in the CDR3. Germline CDR1 is MGHDK and CDR2 is SYGVNS. V shed 7 bases and J shed 4 bases, with 17 bases lying between them.

The chain carries TRBV28 and TRBJ1-1; D is ambiguous. Germline CDR1 and CDR2: MDHEN and SYDVKM. The CDR3 contains 14 residues. V lost 3 bases to trimming and J lost 6 bases, with 14 bases between them. CDR3 region: CASSFFARQAEAFF. The CDR3 nucleotides are TGTGCCAGCAGTTTTTTCGCAAGACAAGCTGAAGCTTTCTTT.

The gene calls are TRBV10-3 and TRBJ1-2, with 7 bases lining up with TRBD1. Losses at the gene ends were 2 bases for V and 2 bases for J; bases not matched to a gene: 5. Germline V gene sequence: CDR1 ENHRY, CDR2 SYGVKD. The CDR3 has 15 amino acids. CDR3 in DNA: TGTGCCATCAGTGAGCGGACAGGCTTCAACTATGGCTACACCTTC. Amino acid sequence: CAISERTGFNYGYTF.

This clonotype turned up a few times. The chain employs TRBV20-1 and TRBJ2-7; no clear D gene. Germline CDR1 reads DFQATT; CDR2 reads SNEGSKA (reference sequence). The CDR3 runs 11 residues. The V gene lost 3 bases and the J gene lost 3 bases, with 6 bases spanning the gap. CDR3 region: CSASPLYEQYF. CDR3 nucleotides: TGCAGTGCTAGCCCACTCTACGAGCAGTACTTC.